These 30 T cell receptor beta chains came from one sample sequenced in a study of regulatory T cells in long-lasting Graves disease. In building TCR beta libraries, iRepertoire HTBI primers were used together with Arm-PCR of CDR3 regions. In TCRdb, the multiplex PCR reads were re-called with MiXCR into one record per CDR3 protein. The sample records 400,000 to 500,000 distinct CDR3 sequences, around 15% being singletons. As to time point: newly diagnosed GD, antithyroid drugs for less than 3 months. From RNA extracted from PBMCs, the TCR library was made. This sample was also put to use in a study of T cells in Graves' hyperthyroidism and ophthalmopathy.

The sequenced sample was peripheral blood mononuclear cells (PBMCs), obtained at new diagnosis, from a patient treated with antithyroid drugs. Receptors originate from a woman aged 45-65 years with Graves disease.

This clonotype appeared a few times. The chain recombines TRBV7-9 with TRBJ2-1; 14 positions agree with TRBD2. The germline V gene encodes CDR1 SEHNR and CDR2 FQNEAQ (reference sequence). The J segment lost 8 bases and the V segment lost 5 bases, leaving 8 bases of the junction unmatched. The CDR3 sequence is 16 residues long. CDR3 protein: CASSSGLAGGHYEQFF. The CDR3 bases are TGTGCCAGCAGCAGTGGACTAGCGGGAGGTCATTATGAGCAGTTCTTC.

The genes are TRBV5-6 and TRBJ1-1; possibly TRBD1 for D (6 bases). Germline-derived CDR1 and CDR2 are SGHDT and YYEEEE. Trimming stripped 2 bases from V and 11 bases from J, with 13 bases between. This CDR3 is built from 12 residues. The CDR3 sequence is CASSFGGHKAFF. DNA for the CDR3: TGTGCCAGCAGCTTTGGGGGACATAAGGCTTTCTTT.

This clonotype was counted at least ten times. The chain uses TRBV20-1 and TRBJ2-1; 7 nucleotides align to TRBD2. The V gene end was trimmed by 4 bases and the J gene end by 7 bases; junction bases not matched to a gene: 7. Germline V lookup: CDR1 DFQATT, CDR2 SNEGSKA (reference sequence). This CDR3 spans 13 amino acids. The CDR3 DNA sequence: TGCAGTGCTAACCTAGCGGTTGGGAATGAGCAGTTCTTC. It specifies CSANLAVGNEQFF.

In this sample, this clonotype turned up many times. The rearrangement joins TRBV20-1 to TRBJ1-1; TRBD1 is a possible D gene (6 bases). The CDR3 is made up of 17 amino acids. The ends were cut back, 5 bases at V and 3 bases at J, with 25 bases in the middle. CDR1 and CDR2 from the germline V gene are DFQATT and SNEGSKA (reference sequence). The CDR3 region is CSAEDPQVGGQDTEAFF. The CDR3 bases are TGCAGTGCTGAGGATCCCCAAGTGGGGGGGCAAGACACTGAAGCTTTCTTT.

This sequence joins TRBV7-3 and TRBJ2-2; TRBD2 matches at 8 bases. Per germline, CDR1 SGHTA and CDR2 FQGTGA. The CDR3 has 14 amino acids. Unmatched junction bases numbered 7, after V lost 5 bases and J lost 8 bases. The CDR3 DNA is TGTGCCAGCAGCCCGAGGACTAGCCCGGGGGAGCTGTTTTTT. Its protein is CASSPRTSPGELFF.

The rearrangement links TRBV28 to TRBJ1-3; 9 nucleotides agree with TRBD1. The CDR3 runs to 17 residues. The V gene end was trimmed by 5 bases and the J gene end by 2 bases; junction bases not matched to a gene: 10. Germline V gene data show CDR1 as MDHEN and CDR2 as SYDVKM. The CDR3 nucleotides read TGTGCCAGCAGTATAACGACAGGGGGATTAACTGGAAACACCATATATTTT. It translates to CASSITTGGLTGNTIYF.

This clonotype appeared many times. CDR3 DNA: TGTGCCAGCAGCCTAGAGATCGGGACAGGGGTGGACTATGGCTACACCTTC. This translates into CASSLEIGTGVDYGYTF. The J gene is TRBJ1-2, the V gene TRBV7-8; 10 bases are a match to TRBD1. V lost 5 bases to trimming and J lost 3 bases; unmatched junction nucleotides: 12. The germline gives CDR1 SGHVS, CDR2 FQNEAQ. The CDR3 sequence is 17 residues long. The whole variable domain, remainder taken from reference TRBV7-8 and TRBJ1-2, is GAGVSQSPRYKVAKRGQDVALRCDPISGHVSLFWYQQALGQGPEFLTYFQNEAQLDKSGLPSDRFFAERPEGSVSTLKIQRTQQEDSAVYLCASSLEIGTGVDYGYTFGSGTRLTVV.

This clonotype was counted at least ten times. V is TRBV5-1 and J is TRBJ2-7; D remains unclear. This CDR3 comprises 14 residues. Germline loops: CDR1 SGHRS, CDR2 YFSETQ. With 5 bases removed from V and 0 bases from J, the gap between germline ends came to 12 bases. CDR3 nucleotide sequence: TGCGCCAGCAGGGTTCGGGTGAGCTCCTACGAGCAGTACTTC. Translated: CASRVRVSSYEQYF.

CDR3 bases: TGTGCCAGCAGCGGTGTAGCGGGAGGGATATACAATGAGCAGTTCTTC. Its translation is CASSGVAGGIYNEQFF. The V gene is TRBV9, the J gene TRBJ2-1, with TRBD2 identical over 11 bases. J gave up 4 bases and V 3 bases, and 6 bases lay outside the gene matches. The germline CDR1 and CDR2 sequences are SGDLS and YYNGEE. CDR3 length: 16 amino acids.

This clonotype was seen at least ten times. The chain couples TRBV27 to TRBJ1-2, with TRBD1 matching over 8 bases. Germline lookup yields CDR1 MNHEY and CDR2 SMNVEV (reference sequence). The CDR3 is 13 amino acids. With V trimmed by 3 bases and J by 9 bases, 6 bases remained unmatched. The CDR3 reads CASSLVQGGRYTF. The DNA for the CDR3 is TGTGCCAGCAGTTTGGTACAGGGGGGACGCTACACCTTC.

The rearrangement links TRBV25-1 to TRBJ2-7, with 9 bases lining up with TRBD1. The CDR3 is 13 residues long. V gave up 8 bases and J gave up 5 bases; unmatched junction bases: 7. CDR1 and CDR2 from the germline V gene are MGHDK and SYGVNS. The CDR3 is CASGGTGKNEQYF. The DNA of the CDR3 is TGTGCCAGCGGAGGGACAGGGAAGAACGAGCAGTACTTC.

This clonotype was counted at least ten times. This CDR3 is CASSSLAGGIETQYF. CDR3 nucleotide sequence: TGTGCCAGCAGTTCCCTAGCGGGAGGGATTGAGACCCAGTACTTC. The chain has TRBV27 and TRBJ2-5; the match to TRBD2 covers 12 bases. This CDR3 contains 15 residues. V was pared by 4 bases and J by 5 bases, with 5 bases of the junction left unmatched. Germline V CDR1 and CDR2: MNHEY, SMNVEV (reference sequence).

Ten or more counts support this clonotype. CDR3 coding DNA: TGTGCCACCACTAGGGCGGGGCTCTACAATGAGCAGTTCTTC. Translating it yields CATTRAGLYNEQFF. This chain links TRBV6-1 with TRBJ2-1; D may be TRBD2 (6 bases). Trimming took off 10 bases at V and 3 bases at J, with 16 bases between the two ends. The length of the CDR3 is 14 residues. Germline CDR1 reads MNHNS; CDR2 reads SASEGT.

The chain employs TRBV5-1 and TRBJ2-5; 8 bases match TRBD2. Germline values: CDR1 SGHRS, CDR2 YFSETQ. This CDR3 comprises 16 residues. J gave up 1 base and V 0 bases, and 5 bases lay outside the gene matches. CDR3 region: CASSLAGSGIQETQYF. CDR3 bases: TGCGCCAGCAGCTTGGCCGGTAGCGGGATCCAAGAGACCCAGTACTTC. Full variable domain (remainder filled in from reference TRBV5-1 and TRBJ2-5): KAGVTQTPRYLIKTRGQQVTLSCSPISGHRSVSWYQQTPGQGLQFLFEYFSETQRNKGNFPGRFSGRQFSNSRSEMNVSTLELGDSALYLCASSLAGSGIQETQYFGPGTRLLVL.

The table lists this clonotype with many counts. V and J are TRBV3-1 and TRBJ1-2, with D maybe TRBD1 (5 bases). The CDR3 has 15 amino acids. Between the trimmed V and J ends, which lost 2 bases and 5 bases, there was a span of 15 bases. Per the germline V gene, CDR1 is LGHDT and CDR2 is YNNKEL (reference sequence). In DNA form, the CDR3 reads TGTGCCAGCAGCCAACTGCAGGGTGGGGATTATGGCTACACCTTC. Translated, it gives CASSQLQGGDYGYTF. Combining the CDR3 with reference TRBV3-1 and TRBJ1-2 gives the whole variable domain DTAVSQTPKYLVTQMGNDKSIKCEQNLGHDTMYWYKQDSKKFLKIMFSYNNKELIINETVPNRFSPKSPDKAHLNLHINSLELGDSAVYFCASSQLQGGDYGYTFGSGTRLTVV.

This clonotype was counted between two and nine times. This chain connects TRBV2 to TRBJ1-6; D call uncertain. Trimming stripped 4 bases from V and 9 bases from J, with 13 bases between. Germline V lookup: CDR1 SNHLY, CDR2 FYNNEI. CDR3 length: 14 residues. DNA for the CDR3: TGTGCCAGCAGTGTATGGGGAATAGGTTCACCCCTCCACTTT. It specifies CASSVWGIGSPLHF.

This clonotype was picked up many times. This chain joins TRBV11-2 and TRBJ2-7; perhaps D is TRBD1 or TRBD2 (5 bases each). V gave up 1 base and J gave up 6 bases, with 22 bases separating them. CDR3 length equals 17 residues. CDR1 is SGHAT and CDR2 is FQNNGV in the germline V gene. CDR3 nucleotides: TGTGCCAGCAGCTTAGGGGGGACCCTTCACCTTCGTATCGAGCAGTACTTC. Its protein is CASSLGGTLHLRIEQYF. The full variable domain, in which reference TRBV11-2 and TRBJ2-7 provide the parts outside the CDR3, is EAGVAQSPRYKIIEKRQSVAFWCNPISGHATLYWYQQILGQGPKLLIQFQNNGVVDDSQLPKDRFSAERLKGVDSTLKIQPAKLEDSAVYLCASSLGGTLHLRIEQYFGPGTRLTVT.

This clonotype has a count of ten or more. The chain has TRBV5-1 and TRBJ1-1, with D tentatively TRBD1 (6 bases). The CDR3 contains 13 residues. The ends were cut back, 4 bases at V and 6 bases at J, with 13 bases in the middle. CDR1 SGHRS and CDR2 YFSETQ come from the germline V gene. The CDR3 loop reads CASSRTGIPEAFF. The CDR3 region has the DNA TGCGCCAGCAGCCGCACAGGGATACCTGAAGCTTTCTTT.

This clonotype was seen more than once but under ten times. A read error is possible here, since a much larger clone lies one base away. The missing conserved phenylalanine or tryptophan at the end of this CDR3 makes a read error likely. The chain joins TRBV7-9 to TRBJ2-7; 12 nucleotides match TRBD2. Germline V gene data show CDR1 as SEHNR and CDR2 as FQNEAQ (reference sequence). The CDR3 covers 16 residues. The trim removed 5 bases at V and 9 bases at J, leaving 14 bases unmatched. CDR3 sequence (DNA): TGTGCCAGCAGCCCTATAAGCAGACTAGCGGGAGCGGCGCAGTACTGC. Its translation: CASSPISRLAGAAQYC.

J is TRBJ1-5 and V is TRBV10-1; perhaps TRBD1 as D (6 bases). Germline-derived CDR1 and CDR2 are WNHNN and SYGVQD (reference sequence). V lost 7 bases to trimming and J lost 0 bases, with 10 bases between them. CDR3 length equals 14 residues. The CDR3 protein is CASNDRNSNQPQHF. Here the CDR3 DNA reads TGCGCCAGCAATGACAGGAATAGCAATCAGCCCCAGCATTTT.

J is TRBJ1-2 and V is TRBV28; 9 bases map to TRBD1. The V gene's germline CDR1 is MDHEN and CDR2 SYDVKM. Trimming cost V 3 bases and J 6 bases; bases outside gene matches: 2. The CDR3 is made up of 13 amino acids. CDR3: CASSLDRGNGYTF. CDR3 in DNA: TGTGCCAGCAGTTTGGACAGGGGCAATGGCTACACCTTC.

This chain uses TRBV10-3 with TRBJ2-2; 11 bases match TRBD2. The CDR3 is 13 residues long. Germline trimming cut 11 bases from V and 4 bases from J; bases unmatched to any gene: 3. Germline CDR1 is ENHRY and CDR2 is SYGVKD. CDR3: CAATSGTTGELFF. As DNA, the CDR3 is TGTGCCGCGACTAGCGGGACCACCGGGGAGCTGTTTTTT.

This clonotype was counted at least ten times. This chain connects TRBV7-2 to TRBJ2-3; 10 bases fit TRBD2. This CDR3 is 16 amino acids long. J lost 2 bases, V lost 4 bases, and 6 bases had no gene match. Germline assignment: CDR1 SGHTA and CDR2 FQGNSA. As DNA, the CDR3 is TGTGCCAGCAGCTCCAGGACTAGCGGTAACACAGATACGCAGTATTTT. Amino acid sequence: CASSSRTSGNTDTQYF.

This clonotype was seen many times. This chain joins TRBV2 and TRBJ2-2; 10 nucleotides agree with TRBD2. The CDR3 loop spans 18 amino acids. Losses at the gene ends were 6 bases for V and 4 bases for J; bases not matched to a gene: 14. CDR1 is SNHLY and CDR2 is FYNNEI in the germline V gene. This CDR3 is CASRDRPSGRRGTGELFF. CDR3 DNA sequence: TGTGCCAGCAGGGACCGCCCTAGCGGGAGAAGGGGCACCGGGGAGCTGTTTTTT. Variable domain in full (rest from reference TRBV2 and TRBJ2-2): EPEVTQTPSHQVTQMGQEVILRCVPISNHLYFYWYRQILGQKVEFLVSFYNNEISEKSEIFDDQFSVERPDGSNFTLKIRSTKLEDSAMYFCASRDRPSGRRGTGELFFGEGSRLTVL.

The rearrangement links TRBV4-2 to TRBJ2-3; TRBD2 agrees at 12 bases. V gave up 4 bases and J gave up 2 bases; unmatched junction bases: 10. Per the germline V gene, CDR1 is LGHNA and CDR2 is YNFKEQ. CDR3 length equals 18 residues. This CDR3 is CASSLQFGLAGYTDTQYF. CDR3 in DNA: TGTGCCAGCAGCCTGCAATTCGGACTAGCGGGATACACAGATACGCAGTATTTT.

The chain links TRBV7-3 to TRBJ2-2; D might be TRBD1 or TRBD2, each matching 5 bases. Trimming removed 2 bases at V and 1 base at J, with 11 bases between. There are 16 residues in the CDR3. The germline V gene encodes CDR1 SGHTA and CDR2 FQGTGA. The CDR3 DNA reads TGTGCCAGCAGCTTACGGGGCGGATTGAACACCGGGGAGCTGTTTTTT. Protein: CASSLRGGLNTGELFF.

The chain links TRBV28 to TRBJ2-7, with a weak D call TRBD1 (6 bases). The length of the CDR3 is 12 residues. Germline lookup yields CDR1 MDHEN and CDR2 SYDVKM. V was shortened by 4 bases and J by 6 bases, with 10 bases between the two germline ends. As DNA, the CDR3 is TGTGCCAGCAGTTCCCTCAGGGGCGAGCAGTACTTC. Translating gives CASSSLRGEQYF.

This clonotype showed up just a few times. The chain has TRBV28 and TRBJ2-7; 10 bases are a match to TRBD2. CDR1 is MDHEN, CDR2 SYDVKM, per germline. This CDR3 has 18 residues. With V trimmed by 7 bases and J by 0 bases, 15 bases remained unmatched. The CDR3 DNA sequence: TGTGCCAGCAATCCCTTCAGCATCTCTAGCGGGAGCTCCTACGAGCAGTACTTC. Residues: CASNPFSISSGSSYEQYF.

This clonotype showed up many times. CDR3 sequence (DNA): TGCAGTGCTAGAGATGCGGCGGGCTCCTACAATGAGCAGTTCTTC. Translation: CSARDAAGSYNEQFF. The chain uses TRBV20-1 and TRBJ2-1; D possibly corresponds to TRBD2 (5 bases). Trimming removed 0 bases from V and 0 bases from J, with 9 bases in between. CDR3 length: 15 residues. Germline V gives CDR1 DFQATT, CDR2 SNEGSKA (reference sequence).

This clonotype was counted only a few times. The genes are TRBV9 and TRBJ2-3, with TRBD2 matching over 9 bases. CDR1 and CDR2 from the germline V gene are SGDLS and YYNGEE. There are 16 residues in the CDR3. The V segment lost 4 bases and the J segment 1 base; nucleotides outside the gene matches: 7. The DNA for the CDR3 is TGTGCCAGCAGCCCTAGTGGCGGGAGGGGCACAGATACGCAGTATTTT. Its protein is CASSPSGGRGTDTQYF. Filled out from reference TRBV9 and TRBJ2-3, the complete variable domain reads DSGVTQTPKHLITATGQRVTLRCSPRSGDLSVYWYQQSLDQGLQFLIQYYNGEERAKGNILERFSAQQFPDLHSELNLSSLELGDSALYFCASSPSGGRGTDTQYFGPGTRLTVL.